The 4 T cell receptor beta chains listed next were all sequenced from one sample in a study of cytomegalovirus exposure and HLA in healthy donors. Sequencing used immunoSEQ multiplex PCR; TCRdb keeps in-frame clones, though not all of them. Of about 180,000 clones listed, 75% to 90% are singletons. Sequencing was carried out using PBMCs. The receptors come from a man between 18 and 35 years old in good health and CMV-seropositive.

The chain recombines TRBV7-2 with TRBJ2-7; 10 bases line up with TRBD1. Germline V gene sequence: CDR1 SGHTA, CDR2 FQGNSA. This CDR3 spans 16 amino acids. Trimming at V came to 5 bases and at J to 2 bases, leaving 9 bases not matched to a gene. This chain's CDR3 is CASSRLSGTGAYEQYF. Written as DNA, the CDR3 is TGTGCCAGCAGCCGACTCTCCGGGACAGGGGCCTACGAGCAGTACTTC. Based on the CDR3 plus reference TRBV7-2 and TRBJ2-7, the full variable domain is GAGVSQSPSNKVTEKGKDVELRCDPISGHTALYWYRQSLGQGLEFLIYFQGNSAPDKSGLPSDRFSAERTGGSVSTLTIQRTQQEDSAVYLCASSRLSGTGAYEQYFGPGTRLTVT.

The rearrangement links TRBV5-1 to TRBJ2-5, with TRBD2 matching over 13 bases. The J segment lost 2 bases and the V segment lost 0 bases, leaving 10 bases of the junction unmatched. From germline, CDR1 is SGHRS and CDR2 YFSETQ. The CDR3 is 19 amino acids. Written as DNA, the CDR3 is TGCGCCAGCAGCTTGGGTAGGACTAGCGGGGGCGCCCGACAAGAGACCCAGTACTTC. Translated, it gives CASSLGRTSGGARQETQYF.

The CDR3 loop reads CASTRSGAGTEAFF. The DNA for the CDR3 is TGTGCCAGCACGCGGAGCGGGGCAGGGACTGAAGCTTTCTTT. The V call is TRBV9, the J call TRBJ1-1; possible D gene TRBD1, 5 bases. Germline loops: CDR1 SGDLS, CDR2 YYNGEE. Trimming took off 6 bases at V and 5 bases at J, with 17 bases between the two ends. The CDR3 loop spans 14 amino acids.

V is TRBV29-1 and J is TRBJ1-1, with D perhaps matching TRBD1 (5 bases). V dropped 4 bases and J dropped 1 base, with 10 bases sitting between them. CDR1 is SQVTM and CDR2 is ANQGSEA in the germline V gene. This CDR3 region has 13 residues. The CDR3 bases are TGCAGCGTTGGCAGGGCTGGGAACACTGAAGCTTTCTTT. This codes for CSVGRAGNTEAFF.